The clone carrying this T cell receptor (beta chain) has at least ten counts. The antigen remains unidentified. After removal of 6 bases from V and 4 bases from J, the junction contained 4 bases not matched to a gene. Germline loops: CDR1 SGHKS, CDR2 YYEKEE (reference sequence). The CDR3 sequence is 13 residues long. These data belong to a study of early T cells in non-severe SARS-CoV-2 infection. Overall study context: Sequenced material consisted of bulk RNA (from unsorted whole blood), and chains were unpaired.

Study-wide results and limits: The matching step, a VDJdb search, favored anti-spike CD8 responses and missed private and CD4 specificities.

Individual cDNA molecules received unique molecular identifiers during library preparation. Each CDR3 protein is one row after TCRdb ran MiXCR on the 5' RACE reads. Among about 33,000 distinct CDR3 sequences listed, about 4.7% were seen once. The origin of this receptor is an adult who was a healthcare worker with PCR-confirmed SARS-CoV-2 infection or an uninfected control (not recorded which). Sequences were obtained from whole blood. This chain links TRBV5-5 with TRBJ1-3; the match to TRBD1 covers 7 bases. For the CDR3, the DNA is TGTGCCAGCAACCCGACAGGGGGAAACACCATATATTTT. Translated, it gives CASNPTGGNTIYF.